These 21 T cell receptor beta chains originate from one sample sequenced in a study of blood T cell repertoires in COVID-19 (dated by TCRdb to about 2020). Receptor amplification or capture employed the immunoSEQ multiplex PCR assay. TCRdb mirrors the immuneACCESS table, restricted to in-frame sequences. Some clones are absent from its copies; in checked studies, under half trace to an unresolved V gene, and the reason for the others is unknown. In all, the sample holds 50,000 to 60,000 clones, and 85% to 90% of those were seen once. The ten largest clones take up around 27% of the sample. Sequencing was performed on peripheral blood. The source of these receptors is a human donor in a cohort sampled during active COVID-19.

This sequence joins TRBV7-2 and TRBJ1-1; D might be TRBD1 (6 bases). This CDR3 region has 15 residues. The germline gives CDR1 SGHTA, CDR2 FQGNSA. The V and J ends lost 7 bases and 1 base respectively, with 16 bases between them. DNA for the CDR3: TGTGCCAGCACCCTAGGGGGAGGGGGGAACACTGAAGCTTTCTTT. Protein sequence: CASTLGGGGNTEAFF.

The chain uses TRBV9 and TRBJ2-1, with D tentatively TRBD2 (6 bases). With 4 bases removed from V and 6 bases from J, the gap between germline ends came to 11 bases. CDR1 SGDLS and CDR2 YYNGEE come from the germline V gene. This CDR3 comprises 13 residues. CDR3 sequence (DNA): TGTGCCAGCAGCCGGGGGACCAGCAATGAGCAGTTCTTC. It encodes CASSRGTSNEQFF. Full variable domain (remainder filled in from reference TRBV9 and TRBJ2-1): DSGVTQTPKHLITATGQRVTLRCSPRSGDLSVYWYQQSLDQGLQFLIQYYNGEERAKGNILERFSAQQFPDLHSELNLSSLELGDSALYFCASSRGTSNEQFFGPGTRLTVL.

The chain uses TRBV7-7 and TRBJ2-5, with 8 positions matching TRBD2. Trimming cost V 4 bases and J 4 bases; bases outside gene matches: 5. The CDR3 totals 14 residues. Germline loops: CDR1 SSHAT, CDR2 FNYEAQ (reference sequence). The CDR3 DNA is TGTGCCAGCAGCTCATCGGGAGGGCCAGAGACCCAGTACTTC. It is translated as CASSSSGGPETQYF. Full variable domain (outside the CDR3, taken from reference TRBV7-7 and TRBJ2-5): GAGVSQSPRYKVTKRGQDVTLRCDPISSHATLYWYQQALGQGPEFLTYFNYEAQPDKSGLPSDRFSAERPEGSISTLTIQRTEQRDSAMYRCASSSSGGPETQYFGPGTRLLVL.

This clone appeared once. V gene TRBV24-1 combines with J gene TRBJ2-3; TRBD2 agrees at 8 bases. The CDR3 is 15 residues long. Germline V gene data show CDR1 as KGHDR and CDR2 as SFDVKD. The V gene end was trimmed by 12 bases and the J gene end by 1 base; junction bases not matched to a gene: 11. The CDR3 nucleotides are TGTGCCGCTAGCGGGCGGAACCGTGGCACAGATACGCAGTATTTT. Translated: CAASGRNRGTDTQYF.

This clone was seen only once. This sequence joins TRBV6-1 and TRBJ2-1; TRBD2 matches 14 bases. J was trimmed by 8 bases and V by 3 bases; bases with no gene match: 9. The germline V gene has CDR1 MNHNS and CDR2 SASEGT. The CDR3 totals 17 residues. CDR3 sequence (DNA): TGTGCCAGCAGTGATGCGCGGGGGACTAGCGGGGGAGATGAGCAGTTCTTC. It specifies CASSDARGTSGGDEQFF.

This rearrangement joins TRBV7-2 to TRBJ1-5, with D unresolved. Trimming cost V 2 bases and J 4 bases, with 9 bases left between them. CDR3 length: 14 amino acids. The V gene's germline CDR1 is SGHTA and CDR2 FQGNSA. CDR3: CASSLNHGNQPQHF. The CDR3, as DNA: TGTGCCAGCAGCTTAAATCACGGGAATCAGCCCCAGCATTTT.

This clone was seen only a few times. The chain has TRBV9 and TRBJ1-3; possible D gene TRBD1, 6 bases. The CDR3 runs to 15 residues. V shed 3 bases and J shed 0 bases, with 10 bases lying between them. CDR1 SGDLS and CDR2 YYNGEE come from the germline V gene. CDR3 region: CASSAMDSSGNTIYF. The CDR3 DNA sequence: TGTGCCAGCAGCGCGATGGACAGCTCTGGAAACACCATATATTTT.

The CDR3 nucleotides read TGCGCCAGCAGCTTGGTACGGGGCGGGGATAGCTCCTACAATGAGCAGTTCTTC. Its protein product is CASSLVRGGDSSYNEQFF. The V gene is TRBV5-1, the J gene TRBJ2-1; possible D gene TRBD2, 6 bases. Between the trimmed V and J ends, which lost 0 bases and 0 bases, there was a span of 16 bases. The germline gives CDR1 SGHRS, CDR2 YFSETQ. This CDR3 region has 18 residues.

The J gene is TRBJ1-1, the V gene TRBV6-6; D ambiguous. V was pared by 0 bases and J by 0 bases, with 8 bases between. CDR1 is MNHNY and CDR2 is SVGAGI in the germline V gene (reference sequence). This CDR3 is built from 15 residues. In nucleotides, the CDR3 is TGTGCCAGCAGTTACTCCGGACTCATGAACACTGAAGCTTTCTTT. Its protein product is CASSYSGLMNTEAFF.

The chain links TRBV6-5 to TRBJ2-7; 8 bases match TRBD2. V lost 2 bases and J lost 3; bases outside the gene matches: 3. The CDR3 totals 14 residues. Germline CDR1 MNHEY, CDR2 SVGAGI. The CDR3 region has the DNA TGTGCCAGCAGTTACCAGCGGGGGAACTACGAGCAGTACGTC. It encodes CASSYQRGNYEQYV.

In DNA, the CDR3 is TGTGCCAGCAGCTTAGAGGGGGCGCTCAGCAATCAGCCCCAGCATTTT. Protein: CASSLEGALSNQPQHF. This chain uses TRBV7-8 with TRBJ1-5; 7 positions agree with TRBD1. With V trimmed by 1 base and J by 1 base, 4 bases remained unmatched. The CDR3 is 16 amino acids. Germline V gene lookup returns CDR1 SGHVS and CDR2 FQNEAQ.

The V gene is TRBV18, the J gene TRBJ2-7, with D tentatively TRBD1 (6 bases). Trimming shortened V by 5 bases and J by 2 bases, and 22 bases separated the two germline ends. The CDR3 extends over 17 amino acids. Germline CDR1 KGHSH, CDR2 LQKENI. The CDR3 coding sequence is TGTGCCAGCTCAGGTTTCTCTGGGACATCCACCGCCTACGAGCAGTACTTC. As protein: CASSGFSGTSTAYEQYF.

The chain uses TRBV7-9 and TRBJ1-2, with D possibly matching TRBD1 (5 bases). The CDR3 sequence is 13 residues long. V lost 2 bases to trimming and J lost 4 bases, with 8 bases between them. Germline loops: CDR1 SEHNR, CDR2 FQNEAQ (reference sequence). The CDR3 DNA reads as TGTGCCAGCAGCTTATCGGGGGGCTATGGCTACACCTTC. This translates into CASSLSGGYGYTF. The whole variable domain, filled in from reference TRBV7-9 and TRBJ1-2, reads DTGVSQNPRHKITKRGQNVTFRCDPISEHNRLYWYRQTLGQGPEFLTYFQNEAQLEKSRLLSDRFSAERPKGSFSTLEIQRTEQGDSAMYLCASSLSGGYGYTFGSGTRLTVV.

The rearrangement uses TRBV18 and TRBJ2-1; the match to TRBD1 covers 11 bases. Germline V gene lookup returns CDR1 KGHSH and CDR2 LQKENI. The junction had 1 base not matched to a gene; V was cut back by 4 bases and J by 5 bases. The CDR3 covers 14 residues. The chain's CDR3 is CASSRTGGDNEQFF. In DNA, the CDR3 is TGTGCCAGCTCACGGACAGGGGGCGACAATGAGCAGTTCTTC.

The rearrangement joins TRBV18 to TRBJ2-3; maybe TRBD1 (5 bases). Germline values: CDR1 KGHSH, CDR2 LQKENI. CDR3 length: 15 amino acids. Trimming took 5 bases from V and 0 from J, leaving 12 bases between them. The CDR3 spells CASSNQGVSTDTQYF. The CDR3 nucleotides read TGTGCCAGCTCAAACCAAGGGGTTAGCACAGATACGCAGTATTTT.

V usage is TRBV2 and J usage is TRBJ2-5; TRBD1 might be the D (6 bases). Per the germline V gene, CDR1 is SNHLY and CDR2 is FYNNEI. V lost 5 bases and J 1 base, leaving 11 bases between the germline ends. This CDR3 comprises 14 residues. CDR3 bases: TGTGCCAGCAGTATTGACAGGCTCCAAGAGACCCAGTACTTC. Translated: CASSIDRLQETQYF.

V gene TRBV20-1 combines with J gene TRBJ1-1; D not certain. This CDR3 has 11 residues. Trimming left V 3 bases short and J 3 bases short, with 5 bases between. Germline V lookup: CDR1 DFQATT, CDR2 SNEGSKA (reference sequence). CDR3 DNA: TGCAGTGCTAGTCTCCACACTGAAGCTTTCTTT. It encodes CSASLHTEAFF.

The chain links TRBV18 to TRBJ2-2; 13 nucleotides line up with TRBD2. Germline loops: CDR1 KGHSH, CDR2 LQKENI. CDR3 length: 18 residues. The J segment lost 2 bases and the V segment lost 5 bases, leaving 8 bases of the junction unmatched. The CDR3: CASSSRTSGGVNTGELFF. The CDR3 region has the DNA TGTGCCAGCTCATCGAGGACTAGCGGGGGAGTTAACACCGGGGAGCTGTTTTTT.

V usage is TRBV18 and J usage is TRBJ1-4; the D gene is possibly TRBD1 (6 bases). Germline V gene lookup returns CDR1 KGHSH and CDR2 LQKENI. Between the trimmed V and J ends, which lost 6 bases and 0 bases, there was a span of 14 bases. The CDR3 extends over 16 amino acids. The CDR3 nucleotides are TGTGCCAGCTCTCTCGGACAGCCAGCAACTAATGAAAAACTGTTTTTT. It yields the protein CASSLGQPATNEKLFF.

This chain links TRBV7-8 with TRBJ2-7, with TRBD2 matching 10 bases. CDR1 is SGHVS and CDR2 is FQNEAQ in the germline V gene. The CDR3 sequence is 16 residues long. Unmatched junction bases numbered 9, after V lost 5 bases and J lost 2 bases. CDR3 protein: CASSKHGTSAPYEQYV. In DNA, the CDR3 is TGTGCCAGCAGCAAACACGGGACTAGCGCTCCCTACGAGCAGTACGTC.

The chain links TRBV29-1 to TRBJ1-2, with D hard to call. CDR3 length equals 15 residues. V lost 5 bases and J lost 2, with 18 bases in between. Germline CDR1 is SQVTM and CDR2 is ANQGSEA. In DNA form, the CDR3 reads TGCAGCGTTTTACCCCCCTCAGGAAGAAACTATGGCTACACCTTC. Its protein product is CSVLPPSGRNYGYTF.